These T cell receptor beta chains were read from a single sample in a study of blood T cell repertoires in COVID-19. Clones were read by immunoSEQ multiplex PCR, and TCRdb kept only the in-frame ones, dropping some. This table holds about 290,000 clones, under 90% found once. Sequenced input: peripheral blood. The source is a woman between 25 and 40 years old with COVID-19, enrolled during active disease. CDR3s include the opening cysteine and the closing phenylalanine or tryptophan. D genes are given only for firm matches. A row's size may be missing; if present it is once, few, many or a size class.

-	many	TRBV25-1	TRBJ1-1	TGTGCCAGCCTGGGACTGAGGAACACTGAAGCTTTCTTT	CASLGLRNTEAFF
-	-	TRBV2	TRBJ1-2	TGTGCCAGCACCTCCGGGCAGGGAAATGGCTACACCTTC	CASTSGQGNGYTF
TRBD1	-	TRBV27	TRBJ1-2	TGTGCCAGCAGAAGCGGGGGACAGGGAAGCTATGGCTACACCTTC	CASRSGGQGSYGYTF
TRBD2	-	TRBV3-1/TRBV3-2	TRBJ2-1	TGTGCCAGCAGCCAAGATACAGCGGGGGGGCTTAAGGAGCAGTTCTTC	CASSQDTAGGLKEQFF
-	-	TRBV28	TRBJ2-1	TGTGCCAGCACCCTCCCTGAGGGGTTCTTC	CASTLPEGFF
TRBD2	-	TRBV13	TRBJ2-7	TGTGCCAGCAGCAACCGGGGGGGGAGGCTGGAGTACTTC	CASSNRGGRLEYF
TRBD1	-	TRBV19	TRBJ1-6	TGTGCCAGTAGTACAGGGGGCTTTTCACCCCTCCACTTT	CASSTGGFSPLHF
-	-	TRBV12-3/TRBV12-4	TRBJ1-1	TGTGCCAGCAGTTTAGTCGAGGGAGGCGAAGCTTTCTTT	CASSLVEGGEAFF
-	many	TRBV19	TRBJ2-7	TGTGCCAGTAGTCCCGGCGGGTGGTCCTACGAGCAGTACTTC	CASSPGGWSYEQYF
TRBD2	-	TRBV13	TRBJ2-1	TGTGCCAGCAGCCCTGCGGCGGGGGCCTACAATGAGCAGTTCTTC	CASSPAAGAYNEQFF
TRBD1	-	TRBV6-6	TRBJ1-1	TGTGCCAGCAGTTACCATACAGGGGGCATGAACACTGAAGCTTTCTTT	CASSYHTGGMNTEAFF
TRBD2	-	TRBV6-4	TRBJ2-1	TGTGCCAGCAGTGAGAGCGGGGGGGCCCCCGCCCGGGGTGAGCAGTTCTTC	CASSESGGAPARGEQFF
-	-	TRBV28	TRBJ2-3	TGTGCCAGCAGAGAAGCGCCAGATACGCAGTATTTT	CASREAPDTQYF
-	-	TRBV27	TRBJ2-1	TGTGCCAGCAGTTCAAACCGGGGAGAGCAGTTCTTC	CASSSNRGEQFF
-	-	TRBV28	TRBJ1-2	TGTGCCAGCGTCGGAGGAGGAGACTATGGCTACACCTTC	CASVGGGDYGYTF
-	-	TRBV11-2	TRBJ2-7	TGTGCCAGCAGCTTATTAGGCAGGCAAATCTACGAGCAGTACTTC	CASSLLGRQIYEQYF
TRBD2	-	TRBV4-2	TRBJ2-7	TGTGCCAGCAGCCAGGGGGACTATTTTCCTAACGAGCAGTACTTC	CASSQGDYFPNEQYF